One and the same sample provided the 5 T cell receptor beta chains below, sequenced in a study of T cell changes during pregnancy in multiple sclerosis. TCRdb's table, derived via immunoSEQ multiplex PCR, lists solely in-frame clones and lacks some. The table records around 81,000 clones, roughly 92% of them present only once. The sample consisted of peripheral blood, taken after pregnancy. The source is a female donor in good health, enrolled as a control in a pregnancy study.

The chain employs TRBV19 and TRBJ2-2; D is perhaps TRBD2 (5 bases). Germline V gives CDR1 LNHDA, CDR2 SQIVND (reference sequence). This CDR3 has 14 residues. Trimming stripped 3 bases from V and 8 bases from J, with 13 bases between. CDR3 region: CASSIPYSGGELFF. CDR3 DNA: TGTGCCAGTAGTATCCCCTATTCGGGGGGGGAGCTGTTTTTT.

The V gene is TRBV4-1, the J gene TRBJ1-2, with D tentatively TRBD1 (5 bases). The CDR3 totals 18 residues. Trimming left V 0 bases short and J 2 bases short, with 19 bases between. Germline V gives CDR1 MGHRA, CDR2 YSYEKL. The chain's CDR3 is CASSQDQRGWGSNYGYTF. For the CDR3, the DNA is TGCGCCAGCAGCCAAGATCAGCGGGGCTGGGGTAGCAACTATGGCTACACCTTC.

The V and J genes are TRBV4-2 and TRBJ2-1, with D maybe TRBD2 (5 bases). This CDR3 is built from 13 residues. The germline CDR1 and CDR2 sequences are LGHNA and YNFKEQ. Trimming left V 2 bases short and J 4 bases short, with 6 bases between. The CDR3 DNA sequence: TGTGCCAGCAGCCAAACGGGATACAATGAGCAGTTCTTC. It codes for CASSQTGYNEQFF.

The V call is TRBV4-1, the J call TRBJ2-5; the D gene is possibly TRBD1 (5 bases). Germline lookup yields CDR1 MGHRA and CDR2 YSYEKL. Trimming removed 0 bases at V and 5 bases at J, with 10 bases between. CDR3 size: 14 residues. CDR3 region: CASSQDARVETQYF. As DNA, the CDR3 is TGCGCCAGCAGCCAAGATGCCAGGGTTGAGACCCAGTACTTC.

The chain couples TRBV7-9 to TRBJ1-4; the match to TRBD1 covers 8 bases. Germline-derived CDR1 and CDR2 are SEHNR and FQNEAQ (reference sequence). This CDR3 has 19 residues. V shed 2 bases, J shed 0 bases, and the junction held 11 bases outside the gene matches. CDR3 bases: TGTGCCAGCAGCTTACCCAGGACAGGGCGACGTTCAACTAATGAAAAACTGTTTTTT. This gives the protein CASSLPRTGRRSTNEKLFF.